A selection of T cell receptor beta chains follows, all from one sample in a study of blood T cells in healthy people across ages. TCRdb recomputed calls from the 5' RACE reads with MiXCR, one row per CDR3 protein. Among over a million distinct CDR3 sequences, 35% to 50% were seen once, and the ten largest hold 15% to 20%. Sequenced sample: blood. These receptor sequences come from a woman aged 55 to 70 in good health. Both conserved end residues are trimmed from each CDR3. The order of the fields is CDR3 length, V gene, J gene, CDR3 protein.

cdr3_length: 15; v_call: TRBV12-3/TRBV12-4; j_call: TRBJ2-5; cdr3_aa: ASSLLYGASEQETQY
cdr3_length: 11; v_call: TRBV6-5; j_call: TRBJ2-7; cdr3_aa: ASSYSKVAEQY
cdr3_length: 13; v_call: TRBV12-3/TRBV12-4; j_call: TRBJ2-1; cdr3_aa: ASSPGVASYNEQF
cdr3_length: 13; v_call: TRBV7-2; j_call: TRBJ2-5; cdr3_aa: ASSLSLAPQETQY
cdr3_length: 11; v_call: TRBV10-3; j_call: TRBJ2-7; cdr3_aa: AIMGRGLNEQY
cdr3_length: 12; v_call: TRBV28; j_call: TRBJ1-2; cdr3_aa: ASRPGGSVAGYT
cdr3_length: 11; v_call: TRBV28; j_call: TRBJ1-2; cdr3_aa: TSTEMSDYGYT
cdr3_length: 12; v_call: TRBV20-1; j_call: TRBJ2-7; cdr3_aa: SARVGLALYEQY
cdr3_length: 13; v_call: TRBV10-3; j_call: TRBJ1-5; cdr3_aa: AIGPGQGRGQPQH
cdr3_length: 13; v_call: TRBV6-1; j_call: TRBJ2-1; cdr3_aa: ASREGGLLIDEQF
cdr3_length: 12; v_call: TRBV12-3/TRBV12-4; j_call: TRBJ1-1; cdr3_aa: ASSLQGADTEAF
cdr3_length: 12; v_call: TRBV27; j_call: TRBJ2-3; cdr3_aa: ASSLRGAADTQY
cdr3_length: 12; v_call: TRBV29-1; j_call: TRBJ2-5; cdr3_aa: SVSPRGVGETQY
cdr3_length: 12; v_call: TRBV6-5; j_call: TRBJ2-5; cdr3_aa: ASTHGGTEETQY
cdr3_length: 9; v_call: TRBV29-1; j_call: TRBJ2-1; cdr3_aa: SVTSGSVQF
cdr3_length: 13; v_call: TRBV5-1; j_call: TRBJ2-3; cdr3_aa: ASSLGLDATNTQY
cdr3_length: 14; v_call: TRBV2; j_call: TRBJ2-1; cdr3_aa: ASSELGTSGRAKQF
cdr3_length: 12; v_call: TRBV12-3/TRBV12-4; j_call: TRBJ1-6; cdr3_aa: ASTLRDPRSPLH
cdr3_length: 13; v_call: TRBV29-1; j_call: TRBJ1-1; cdr3_aa: SVAQGDRGGTEAF
cdr3_length: 14; v_call: TRBV5-1; j_call: TRBJ2-3; cdr3_aa: ASSLNGGRGVDTQY
cdr3_length: 13; v_call: TRBV3-1; j_call: TRBJ2-5; cdr3_aa: ASSPLGGRHNEQY
cdr3_length: 13; v_call: TRBV12-3/TRBV12-4; j_call: TRBJ2-2; cdr3_aa: ASSLRAVSAGELF
cdr3_length: 13; v_call: TRBV2; j_call: TRBJ2-3; cdr3_aa: ASTLDRGSPDTQY
cdr3_length: 17; v_call: TRBV15; j_call: TRBJ2-3; cdr3_aa: ATSSLQGLADRFTDTQY
cdr3_length: 13; v_call: TRBV20-1; j_call: TRBJ2-1; cdr3_aa: TCSGAPSSYNEQF
cdr3_length: 13; v_call: TRBV20-1; j_call: TRBJ2-1; cdr3_aa: SARVTSGRNHEQF
cdr3_length: 14; v_call: TRBV4-1; j_call: TRBJ1-2; cdr3_aa: ASSHPVADRHYGYT